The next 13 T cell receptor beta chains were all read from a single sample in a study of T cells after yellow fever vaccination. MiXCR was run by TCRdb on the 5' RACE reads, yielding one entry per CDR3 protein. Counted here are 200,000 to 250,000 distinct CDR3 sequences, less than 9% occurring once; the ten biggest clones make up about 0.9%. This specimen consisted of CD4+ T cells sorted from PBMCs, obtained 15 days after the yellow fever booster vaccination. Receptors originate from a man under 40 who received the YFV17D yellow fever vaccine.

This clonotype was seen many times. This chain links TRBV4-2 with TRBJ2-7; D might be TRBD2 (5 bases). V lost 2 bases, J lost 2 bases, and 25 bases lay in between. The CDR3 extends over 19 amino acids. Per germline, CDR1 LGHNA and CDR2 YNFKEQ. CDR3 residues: CASSQRSPLAGLGPYEQYF. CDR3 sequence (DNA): TGTGCCAGCAGCCAAAGGTCCCCGTTGGCGGGCCTCGGGCCCTACGAGCAGTACTTC.

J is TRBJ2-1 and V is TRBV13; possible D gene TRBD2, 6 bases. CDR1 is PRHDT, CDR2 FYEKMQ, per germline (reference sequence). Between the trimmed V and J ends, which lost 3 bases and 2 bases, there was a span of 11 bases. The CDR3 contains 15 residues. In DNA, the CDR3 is TGTGCCAGCAGCTTGGGTAGCGGAACCTACAATGAGCAGTTCTTC. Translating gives CASSLGSGTYNEQFF.

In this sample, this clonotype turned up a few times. The CDR3 DNA is TGTGCCACTCTCCGGACAGGAAGCACAGATACGCAGTATTTT. Its protein product is CATLRTGSTDTQYF. This chain links TRBV19 with TRBJ2-3; 7 bases map to TRBD1. After removal of 10 bases from V and 0 bases from J, the junction contained 7 bases not matched to a gene. The CDR3 spans 14 residues. From germline, CDR1 is LNHDA and CDR2 SQIVND (reference sequence).

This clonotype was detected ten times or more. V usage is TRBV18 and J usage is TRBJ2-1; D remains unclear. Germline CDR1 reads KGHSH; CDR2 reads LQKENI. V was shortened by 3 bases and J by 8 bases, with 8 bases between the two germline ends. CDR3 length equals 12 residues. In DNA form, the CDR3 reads TGTGCCAGCTCACCGTCCCGGGATGAGCAGTTCTTC. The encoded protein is CASSPSRDEQFF.

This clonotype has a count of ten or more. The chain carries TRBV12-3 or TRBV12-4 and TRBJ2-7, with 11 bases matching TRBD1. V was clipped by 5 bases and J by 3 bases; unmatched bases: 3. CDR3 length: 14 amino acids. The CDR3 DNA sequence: TGTGCCAGCAGTGCCGGGACAGGGGGCTACGAGCAGTACTTC. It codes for CASSAGTGGYEQYF.

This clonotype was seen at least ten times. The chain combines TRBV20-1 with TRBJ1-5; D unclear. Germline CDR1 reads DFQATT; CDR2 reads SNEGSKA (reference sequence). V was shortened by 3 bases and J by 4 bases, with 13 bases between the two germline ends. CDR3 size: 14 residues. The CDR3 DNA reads TGCAGTGCTAGGGCGGGGAGGCGTAATCAGCCCCAGCATTTT. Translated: CSARAGRRNQPQHF.

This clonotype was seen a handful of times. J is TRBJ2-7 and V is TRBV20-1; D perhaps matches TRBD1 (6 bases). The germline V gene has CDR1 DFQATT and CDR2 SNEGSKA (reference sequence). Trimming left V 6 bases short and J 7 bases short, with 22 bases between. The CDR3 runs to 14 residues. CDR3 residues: CSAQGLPPVVEQYF. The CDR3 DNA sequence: TGCAGTGCCCAGGGGCTACCCCCAGTTGTGGAGCAGTACTTC.

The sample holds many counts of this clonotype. The CDR3 coding sequence is TGTGCCAGCAGCCCAACCTTGCGGGGTGGACAAGAGACCCAGTACTTC. Amino acid sequence: CASSPTLRGGQETQYF. This chain uses TRBV5-6 with TRBJ2-5; D is perhaps TRBD2 (6 bases). Trimming took 4 bases from V and 2 from J, leaving 18 bases between them. This CDR3 contains 16 residues. Germline CDR1 reads SGHDT; CDR2 reads YYEEEE.

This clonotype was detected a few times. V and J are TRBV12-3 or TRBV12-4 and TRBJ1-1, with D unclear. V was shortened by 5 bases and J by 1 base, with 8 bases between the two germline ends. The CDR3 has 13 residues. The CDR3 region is CASSIRQNTEAFF. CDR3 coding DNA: TGTGCCAGCAGTATCCGACAGAACACTGAAGCTTTCTTT.

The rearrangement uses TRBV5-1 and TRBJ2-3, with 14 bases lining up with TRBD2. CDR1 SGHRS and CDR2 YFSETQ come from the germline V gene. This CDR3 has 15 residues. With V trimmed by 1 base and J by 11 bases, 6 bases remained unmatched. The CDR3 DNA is TGCGCCAGCAGCTTGTCGGGACTAGCGGGAGACCGGCAGTATTTT. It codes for CASSLSGLAGDRQYF.

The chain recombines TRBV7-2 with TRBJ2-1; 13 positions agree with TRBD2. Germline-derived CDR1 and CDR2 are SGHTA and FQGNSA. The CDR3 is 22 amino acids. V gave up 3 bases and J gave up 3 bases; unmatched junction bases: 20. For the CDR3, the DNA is TGTGCCAGCAGCTTCCCCGGACTAGCGGGAGCGACCAAAGACCAGATCTACAATGAGCAGTTCTTC. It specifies CASSFPGLAGATKDQIYNEQFF.

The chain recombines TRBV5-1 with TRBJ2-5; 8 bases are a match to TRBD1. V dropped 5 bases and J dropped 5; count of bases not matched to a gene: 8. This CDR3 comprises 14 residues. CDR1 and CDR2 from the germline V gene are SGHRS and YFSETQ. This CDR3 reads CASSSGGFEETQYF. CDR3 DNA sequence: TGCGCCAGCAGTTCAGGGGGCTTCGAGGAGACCCAGTACTTC.

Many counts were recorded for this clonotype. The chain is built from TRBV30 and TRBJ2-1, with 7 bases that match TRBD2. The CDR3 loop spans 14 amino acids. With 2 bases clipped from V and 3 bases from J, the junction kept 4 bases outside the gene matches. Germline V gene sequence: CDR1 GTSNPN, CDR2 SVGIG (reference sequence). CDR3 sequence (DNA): TGTGCCTGGAGTCAGAGCGGGATCTACAATGAGCAGTTCTTC. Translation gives CAWSQSGIYNEQFF.